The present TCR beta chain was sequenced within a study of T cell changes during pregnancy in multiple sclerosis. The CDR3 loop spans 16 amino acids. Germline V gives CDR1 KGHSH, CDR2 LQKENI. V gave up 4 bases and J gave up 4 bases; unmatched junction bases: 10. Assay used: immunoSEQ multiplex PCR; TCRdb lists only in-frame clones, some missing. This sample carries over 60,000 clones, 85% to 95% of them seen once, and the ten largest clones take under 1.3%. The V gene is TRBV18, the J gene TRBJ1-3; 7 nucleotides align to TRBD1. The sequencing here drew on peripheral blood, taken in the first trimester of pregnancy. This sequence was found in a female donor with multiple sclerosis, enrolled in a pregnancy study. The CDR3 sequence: CASSQIPGTEGNTIYF. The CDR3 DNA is TGTGCCAGCTCACAAATTCCCGGGACAGAAGGAAACACCATATATTTT. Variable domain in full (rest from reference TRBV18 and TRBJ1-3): NAGVMQNPRHLVRRRGQEARLRCSPMKGHSHVYWYRQLPEEGLKFMVYLQKENIIDESGMPKERFSAEFPKEGPSILRIQQVVRGDSAAYFCASSQIPGTEGNTIYFGEGSWLTVV.